These 19 T cell receptor beta chains share one sample of origin, sequenced in a study of shared clonotypes between healthy human individuals. TCRdb's copy holds only in-frame clones and misses some; the assay was immunoSEQ multiplex PCR. The sample includes about 2.4 million clones, roughly nine tenths seen only once; the top ten take around 0.15%. Input material: naive CD4+ T cells sorted from blood. Subset in this sample: CD45RA+ positively selected. Receptor source: a young man in good health.

The chain links TRBV30 to TRBJ1-1; D possibly corresponds to TRBD1 (6 bases). The germline CDR1 and CDR2 sequences are GTSNPN and SVGIG (reference sequence). The CDR3 sequence is 12 residues long. Trimming cost V 5 bases and J 5 bases, with 12 bases left between them. CDR3 DNA sequence: TGTGCCTGGGGCAACAGGGTGACTGAAGCTTTCTTT. Translated, it gives CAWGNRVTEAFF.

The gene calls are TRBV2 and TRBJ2-5; no clear D. The ends were cut back, 5 bases at V and 5 bases at J, with 15 bases in the middle. CDR3 length: 14 amino acids. The germline gives CDR1 SNHLY, CDR2 FYNNEI. CDR3 amino acids: CASSPHKLGETQYF. The DNA of the CDR3 is TGTGCCAGCAGTCCACATAAGCTAGGGGAGACCCAGTACTTC.

The chain employs TRBV5-4 and TRBJ2-5; 9 bases agree with TRBD2. Germline CDR1 SGHNT, CDR2 YYREEE (reference sequence). The CDR3 runs 14 residues. J gave up 5 bases and V 4 bases, and 6 bases lay outside the gene matches. This CDR3 reads CASSAPAGGETQYF. CDR3 DNA sequence: TGTGCCAGCAGCGCGCCGGCGGGGGGGGAGACCCAGTACTTC.

This clone was seen a few times. The sample carries other DNA sequences with the same CDR3. The rearrangement joins TRBV27 to TRBJ1-6; a possible D gene is TRBD1 (6 bases). The CDR3 runs 14 residues. CDR1 is MNHEY and CDR2 is SMNVEV in the germline V gene (reference sequence). The V end was cut by 6 bases, the J end by 0 bases, with 6 bases between. The CDR3 here is CASRGGSYNSPLHF. DNA of the CDR3: TGTGCCAGCAGAGGGGGCTCCTATAATTCACCCCTCCACTTT.

The chain couples TRBV6-1 to TRBJ2-1; perhaps TRBD2 as D (5 bases). Trimming pared 1 base from V and 12 bases from J, leaving 19 bases between. The CDR3 sequence is 15 residues long. Germline loops: CDR1 MNHNS, CDR2 SASEGT. The CDR3: CASSEGGTGYGWQFF. CDR3 in DNA: TGTGCCAGCAGTGAAGGAGGCACGGGGTATGGGTGGCAGTTCTTC.

The J gene is TRBJ1-4, the V gene TRBV6-1, with D perhaps matching TRBD1 (6 bases). The CDR3 runs to 16 residues. Germline V gene lookup returns CDR1 MNHNS and CDR2 SASEGT. V lost 1 base, J lost 8 bases, and 17 bases lay in between. The CDR3, as DNA: TGTGCCAGCAGTGAAGTTGGAACAGGGATAAGGGAAAAACTGTTTTTT. Its protein product is CASSEVGTGIREKLFF.

The chain couples TRBV28 to TRBJ2-2; no clear D gene. CDR3 size: 14 residues. Trimming cost V 8 bases and J 3 bases, with 13 bases left between them. Germline loops: CDR1 MDHEN, CDR2 SYDVKM. CDR3 DNA: TGTGCCAGCCAAGCCCCGGGTCACACCGGGGAGCTGTTTTTT. Protein product: CASQAPGHTGELFF. Variable domain in full (rest from reference TRBV28 and TRBJ2-2): DVKVTQSSRYLVKRTGEKVFLECVQDMDHENMFWYRQDPGLGLRLIYFSYDVKMKEKGDIPEGYSVSREKKERFSLILESASTNQTSMYLCASQAPGHTGELFFGEGSRLTVL.

The chain recombines TRBV13 with TRBJ2-1; D may be TRBD2 (5 bases). V lost 4 bases and J 1 base, leaving 14 bases between the germline ends. The CDR3 is made up of 16 amino acids. CDR1 is PRHDT, CDR2 FYEKMQ, per germline (reference sequence). CDR3 in DNA: TGTGCCAGCAGCTCCACGCCTCGGGAATCCTACAATGAGCAGTTCTTC. Its translation: CASSSTPRESYNEQFF.

The rearrangement uses TRBV5-1 and TRBJ2-5; 7 bases are shared with TRBD1. With V trimmed by 4 bases and J by 4 bases, 4 bases remained unmatched. CDR3 length equals 13 residues. The germline V gene has CDR1 SGHRS and CDR2 YFSETQ. Here the CDR3 DNA reads TGCGCCAGCAGCCGGGGACAGTCAGAGACCCAGTACTTC. This sequence encodes CASSRGQSETQYF. The variable domain in full, completed from reference TRBV5-1 and TRBJ2-5, reads KAGVTQTPRYLIKTRGQQVTLSCSPISGHRSVSWYQQTPGQGLQFLFEYFSETQRNKGNFPGRFSGRQFSNSRSEMNVSTLELGDSALYLCASSRGQSETQYFGPGTRLLVL.

The chain recombines TRBV11-3 with TRBJ2-7, with D perhaps matching TRBD1 or TRBD2 (5 bases each). V dropped 1 base and J dropped 3 bases, with 13 bases sitting between them. This CDR3 is 15 amino acids long. Germline V gene sequence: CDR1 SGHNT, CDR2 YENEEA. In DNA, the CDR3 is TGTGCCAGCAGCTTAGGGTCCGGGACCTACTACGAGCAGTACTTC. It is translated as CASSLGSGTYYEQYF.

The chain recombines TRBV5-6 with TRBJ2-7, with D possibly matching TRBD1 (6 bases). V lost 0 bases to trimming and J lost 0 bases, with 19 bases between them. Germline V gene data show CDR1 as SGHDT and CDR2 as YYEEEE. The CDR3 has 18 residues. DNA of the CDR3: TGTGCCAGCAGCTTGGGCAGGGGCCCCATAGACCACTCCTACGAGCAGTACTTC. Translating it yields CASSLGRGPIDHSYEQYF.

About this clone itself: At the DNA level, this CDR3 is encoded by other sequences in the same sample as well. The gene calls are TRBV5-5 and TRBJ1-5; D gene uncertain. The CDR3 loop spans 13 amino acids. V was trimmed by 0 bases and J by 7 bases, leaving 8 bases between them. Germline lookup yields CDR1 SGHKS and CDR2 YYEKEE (reference sequence). CDR3 coding DNA: TGTGCCAGCAGCTTGGGGCCCGGGCAGCCCCAGCATTTT. Translating it yields CASSLGPGQPQHF.

The rearrangement joins TRBV27 to TRBJ2-6; D is unclear. V lost 6 bases and J lost 0, with 6 bases in between. Germline assignment: CDR1 MNHEY and CDR2 SMNVEV (reference sequence). This CDR3 spans 14 amino acids. CDR3 region: CASRPYSGANVLTF. CDR3 bases: TGTGCCAGCAGACCATACTCTGGGGCCAACGTCCTGACTTTC.

V and J are TRBV4-1 and TRBJ1-1; D is undetermined. In germline, CDR1 is MGHRA, CDR2 YSYEKL. Trimming left V 1 base short and J 0 bases short, with 12 bases between. This CDR3 has 16 residues. As DNA, the CDR3 is TGCGCCAGCAGCCAAGGAGGGTGGTGGATGAACACTGAAGCTTTCTTT. This gives the protein CASSQGGWWMNTEAFF.

The chain uses TRBV14 and TRBJ2-1, with 8 bases lining up with TRBD2. Germline V gene data show CDR1 as SGHDN and CDR2 as FVKESK. Trimming cost V 4 bases and J 5 bases; bases outside gene matches: 10. The length of the CDR3 is 16 residues. CDR3 sequence reads: CASSRLTGGTHNEQFF. CDR3 sequence (DNA): TGTGCCAGCAGCCGCCTAACGGGAGGGACTCACAATGAGCAGTTCTTC.

V and J are TRBV6-6 and TRBJ1-2, with a possible D match to TRBD1 (6 bases). Germline CDR1 and CDR2: MNHNY and SVGAGI (reference sequence). Trimming removed 6 bases at V and 8 bases at J, with 16 bases between. This CDR3 has 13 residues. Here the CDR3 reads CASSQQGYTGYTF. CDR3 DNA: TGTGCCAGCAGCCAACAGGGTTACACGGGCTACACCTTC.

The J gene is TRBJ1-2, the V gene TRBV28, with D possibly TRBD1 on 6 matching bases. This CDR3 comprises 16 residues. Trimming removed 3 bases from V and 6 bases from J, with 20 bases in between. Germline V lookup: CDR1 MDHEN, CDR2 SYDVKM. Here the CDR3 DNA reads TGTGCCAGCAGTTTTGGGGGCAGCGCTATCAACAATGGCTACACCTTC. Protein sequence: CASSFGGSAINNGYTF.

The chain recombines TRBV5-6 with TRBJ2-5, with D uncertain. The germline V and J ends were trimmed by 0 bases and 1 base, with 7 bases remaining between them. This CDR3 has 14 residues. The V gene's germline CDR1 is SGHDT and CDR2 YYEEEE. CDR3 bases: TGTGCCAGCAGCTTGGTTTTAGGCCAAGAGACCCAGTACTTC. It translates to CASSLVLGQETQYF.

The V gene is TRBV25-1, the J gene TRBJ1-1; weak D call: TRBD1 (5 bases). V was cut by 8 bases and J by 1 base, with 11 bases left in between. The CDR3 spans 13 residues. Per germline, CDR1 MGHDK and CDR2 SYGVNS. The CDR3 protein is CASGGDTNTEAFF. As DNA, the CDR3 is TGTGCCAGCGGGGGAGACACGAACACTGAAGCTTTCTTT.